This record concerns one T cell receptor (beta chain) sequence. Its antigen target is currently unknown. Nothing much larger sits one base from this clone, and base qualities are not available. These data belong to a study of siplizumab effects on memory and regulatory T cells (dated by TCRdb to about 2019). About the study as a whole: The effect of the anti-CD2 antibody siplizumab on alloreactive T-cell subsets was examined in allogeneic mixed lymphocyte reactions constructed from human PBMCs.

Sorted unstimulated T cells and proliferating T cells recovered from mixed lymphocyte reactions were subjected to TCRbeta CDR3 sequencing. Fresh whole blood from some eleven HLA-typed healthy donors was used to isolate PBMCs. To map where alloreactive clones came from, CD4+ non-regulatory T cells in the unstimulated state were FACS-sorted. Libraries were constructed by the immunoSEQ multiplex PCR assay. Each sample had some 9.7 x 10^4 TCR templates assayed by the deep sequencing platform. Genomic DNA extracted from sorted T cells was used for TCRbeta CDR3 sequencing. Concerning the study's data processing: The R programming language was used for clonal analysis of TCRbeta CDR3 data. Unstimulated samples were compared with post-reaction CFSE-low samples to define alloreactive CD4+ and CD8+ clones. Alloreactive CD4+ clones were assigned to regulatory or non-regulatory origin by matching sequences to sorted unstimulated Treg and non-Treg repertoires. This is the immuneACCESS table as TCRdb keeps it, with only in-frame sequences that have V and J called. A part of the clones is gone; compared with another copy, unresolved V genes explain less than half, and the rest is unexplained. The DNA was the basis for D and trimming; V, J and clone size are from that table. Within this sample are about 100,000 clones, with about 95% of them counted one time only. The ten largest clonotypes hold roughly 1.3% of the sample.

The CDR3 holds 19 amino acids from the cysteine to the phenylalanine. This entry keeps only the CDR3 DNA: 57 bases, framed from base 1. Relative to germline, V is missing 4 bases and J is missing 5 bases, with 14 bases of the junction outside any gene match. What the authors observed across the whole study: Sequences below about 10^-5 frequency were poorly captured, so only a minor fraction of alloreactive clones could be mapped to unstimulated subsets. No functional confirmation was obtained for the suppressive function of proliferating Tregs from siplizumab cultures. The cumulative frequency of alloreactive sequences traceable to unstimulated CD4+ memory T cells was significantly reduced by siplizumab. Greater diversity appeared to be present in unstimulated naive T cells than in memory T cells, and a substantial contribution to the alloresponse seemed to be made by naive cells. Among mappable alloreactive CD4+ clones, the Treg-derived fraction averaged around 70% with siplizumab versus 25% to 30% in control reactions. About 75-95% of proliferating CD4+ or CD8+ clones could not be given a naive or memory phenotype.

The chain uses TRBV23-1 and TRBJ2-1; 13 central bases correspond to TRBD2. TRBV23-1 is an ORF; its function is uncertain. Sequenced input: non-Treg CD4+ T cells sorted from blood. Reading the label with the study, this specimen's cell subset or site is: FACS-sorted unstimulated CD4+ non-regulatory T cells. This clonotype was sampled from a human donor in good health. At the DNA level, the sequence is TGCGCCAGCAGTCCCATACTAGCGGGAGGGCCTTTTGTCGACAATGAGCAGTTCTTC. Its protein product is CASSPILAGGPFVDNEQFF.